This T cell receptor beta chain appears in the sequencing data of a study of control samples from healthy donors and cancer patients. The CDR3 loop spans 16 amino acids. Trimming took off 1 base at V and 6 bases at J, with 17 bases between the two ends. Germline assignment: CDR1 MGHRA and CDR2 YSYEKL. The data were produced by immunoSEQ multiplex PCR, yet TCRdb's version contains in-frame clones alone and is incomplete. This table holds over 75,000 clones, 75% to 95% found once. This TCR was sampled from a man under 40 in good health. The specimen was blood. The chain uses TRBV4-1 and TRBJ2-3, with D possibly matching TRBD2 (6 bases). The CDR3 bases are TGCGCCAGCAGCCAAGTGCGGGGTCTAAGAGGGGATACGCAGTATTTT. Protein: CASSQVRGLRGDTQYF.